A selection of T cell receptor beta chains follows, all from one sample in a study of spatial heterogeneity in lung cancer. TCRdb re-called the 5' RACE reads with MiXCR, one entry per CDR3 protein. Of roughly 39,000 distinct CDR3 sequences in the sample, approximately 7% were seen once. The sequences come from PBMCs, collected at surgery. Receptor source: a female donor with early-stage non-small cell lung cancer. Both conserved end residues are part of each CDR3. The order of the fields is J gene, CDR3 length, V gene, clone size, D gene, CDR3 DNA, CDR3 protein. The D gene is left open where the match is weak. Some rows mark clone size as missing; the rest say once, few, many or name a class of expanded clone.

>TRBJ2-5|12|TRBV2|NA|NA
TGTGCCAGCAAGTACGGCGGGGAGACCCAGTACTTC
CASKYGGETQYF
>TRBJ1-2|10|TRBV5-4|NA|NA
TGTGCCAGCAGCGGCTATGGCTACACCTTC
CASSGYGYTF
>TRBJ1-1|15|TRBV5-6|few|NA
TGTGCCAGCAGCCACAGACAGGCGCGGGGCACTGAAGCTTTCTTT
CASSHRQARGTEAFF
>TRBJ1-3|15|TRBV20-1|NA|NA
TGCAGTGCTAGAGATCACAAACGATGGGGAAACACCATATATTTT
CSARDHKRWGNTIYF
>TRBJ1-2|15|TRBV7-2|NA|NA
TGTGCCAGCAGCTTATCCAACATCAAGAACTATGGCTACACCTTC
CASSLSNIKNYGYTF
>TRBJ1-3|12|TRBV3-1|NA|NA
TGTGCCAGCAGCCAGGCTGGAAACACCATATATTTT
CASSQAGNTIYF
>TRBJ2-3|15|TRBV29-1|many|TRBD2
TGCAGCGTGCACAGACTAGCGGGGGGACTACATACGCAGTATTTT
CSVHRLAGGLHTQYF
>TRBJ2-7|16|TRBV9|many|TRBD2
TGTGCCAGCAGCGTAGGACTAGCGGGGGCCATAGGAGAGCAGTACTTC
CASSVGLAGAIGEQYF
>TRBJ2-3|17|TRBV18|many|NA
TGTGCCAGCTCACCATTCGGGACTCCCACTAGCACAGATACGCAGTATTTT
CASSPFGTPTSTDTQYF
>TRBJ2-3|15|TRBV5-1|many|NA
TGCGCCAGCAGCTTGGAAAAGGGTTACACAGATACGCAGTATTTT
CASSLEKGYTDTQYF
>TRBJ2-3|14|TRBV11-3|NA|NA
TGTGCCAGCAGCTTCGCCACGGGCCGGGATACGCAGTATTTT
CASSFATGRDTQYF
>TRBJ1-5|16|TRBV5-5|few|NA
TGTGCCAGCAGCTTGGGGACAGTTTATAGCAATCAGCCCCAGCATTTT
CASSLGTVYSNQPQHF
>TRBJ1-3|13|TRBV5-6|NA|NA
TGTGCCAGCCGGAGAGGATCTGGAAACACCATATATTTT
CASRRGSGNTIYF
>TRBJ1-1|12|TRBV29-1|many|NA
TGCAGCCACAGCTGGGGGGCGGCTGAAGCTTTCTTT
CSHSWGAAEAFF
>TRBJ2-7|12|TRBV3-1|many|TRBD2
TGTGCCAGCAGCCAAGCCGGGACTAGCGTATACTTC
CASSQAGTSVYF
>TRBJ2-5|14|TRBV6-6|few|TRBD2
TGTGCCAGCAGAGACACGGGGGGGCTGGAGACCCAGTACTTC
CASRDTGGLETQYF
>TRBJ2-5|15|TRBV7-2|NA|NA
TGTGCCAGCAGCTCCGCCCCGGACCTGCGGGAGACCCAGTACTTC
CASSSAPDLRETQYF
>TRBJ2-3|17|TRBV5-1|NA|TRBD2
TGCGCCAGCAGCTTCGCCGGGACTAGCGGGGGGGCAGATACGCAGTATTTT
CASSFAGTSGGADTQYF
>TRBJ1-3|14|TRBV10-3|many|NA
TGTGCCATCAGTGAGGGGATCCATGGAAACACCATATATTTT
CAISEGIHGNTIYF
>TRBJ2-5|14|TRBV20-1|many|TRBD2
TGCAGTCCCCCGGGGGCTAGCGGGGAAGAGACCCAGTACTTC
CSPPGASGEETQYF
>TRBJ2-1|14|TRBV19|NA|NA
TGTGCCAGTAGCCCATTGCAGGAAGACAATGAGCAGTTCTTC
CASSPLQEDNEQFF
>TRBJ2-5|13|TRBV29-1|many|NA
TGCAGCGTAACCGAGGGGGGGCGAGAGACCCAGTACTTC
CSVTEGGRETQYF
>TRBJ2-3|15|TRBV5-1|few|TRBD2
TGCGCCAGCAGCACCAGCGGGGGAGCGGGAGATACGCAGTATTTT
CASSTSGGAGDTQYF
>TRBJ2-2|15|TRBV2|many|TRBD2
TGTGCCAGCAGTGGAGTAGCGGGGGCTGGCGGGGAGCTGTTTTTT
CASSGVAGAGGELFF
>TRBJ1-1|15|TRBV6-2/TRBV6-3|many|NA
TGTGCCAGCAGTGCCCCCGCGGGACCCACCACTGAAGCTTTCTTT
CASSAPAGPTTEAFF
>TRBJ1-2|14|TRBV9|many|NA
TGTGCCAGCAGCGTAGGCGGGGGATACTATGGCTACACCTTC
CASSVGGGYYGYTF
>TRBJ2-3|15|TRBV25-1|NA|TRBD1
TGTGCCAGCAGTGAATTTATGGACAGGGTTGATACGCAGTATTTT
CASSEFMDRVDTQYF
>TRBJ2-5|16|TRBV5-1|NA|TRBD2
TGCGCCAGCAGCCCAGGGACTAGCGGGAAGCAAGAGACCCAGTACTTC
CASSPGTSGKQETQYF
>TRBJ1-2|14|TRBV28|many|TRBD1
TGTGCCAGCAGTTTACCAGGGGGAACCTATGGCTACACCTTC
CASSLPGGTYGYTF
>TRBJ1-6|13|TRBV2|few|NA
TGTGCCAGCACTAAGGATCGCAATTCACCCCTCCACTTT
CASTKDRNSPLHF
>TRBJ2-7|14|TRBV5-6|many|TRBD2
TGTGCCAGCAGCTGGGGACTAGCGGGGGCCGAGCAGTACTTC
CASSWGLAGAEQYF
>TRBJ2-3|13|TRBV7-9|many|NA
TGTGCCAGCAGCAAGGGTAGGACAGATACGCAGTATTTT
CASSKGRTDTQYF
>TRBJ1-1|15|TRBV7-3|many|NA
TGTGCCAGCAGCTTAATCGCAGGGCGATCTACTGAAGCTTTCTTT
CASSLIAGRSTEAFF
>TRBJ2-1|13|TRBV29-1|NA|TRBD1
TGCAGCGCCCAGGGACAGATGTACAATGAGCAGTTCTTC
CSAQGQMYNEQFF
>TRBJ1-2|13|TRBV20-1|NA|NA
TGCAGTGCGGCGGGCGGACAGCTCTATGGCTACACCTTC
CSAAGGQLYGYTF
>TRBJ2-2|14|TRBV29-1|many|TRBD2
TGCAGCGCCGTAGCGGGAGTTCTCACCGGGGAGCTGTTTTTT
CSAVAGVLTGELFF
>TRBJ2-1|16|TRBV7-2|few|NA
TGTGCCAGCAGCTACGGGGTTGGGTCTCGAGGGAATGAGCAGTTCTTC
CASSYGVGSRGNEQFF
>TRBJ2-1|12|TRBV7-2|few|NA
TGTGCCAGCAGCTTCAGAGACAATGAGCAGTTCTTC
CASSFRDNEQFF
>TRBJ2-1|12|TRBV7-9|few|NA
TGTGCCAGCAGCCGCCGGGAAATTGAGCAGTTCTTC
CASSRREIEQFF
>TRBJ1-2|14|TRBV14|many|NA
TGTGCCAGCAGCCCCAGGCTTCCTAACTATGGCTACACCTTC
CASSPRLPNYGYTF